One and the same sample provided the 29 T cell receptor beta chains below, sequenced in a study of T cells in localized non-small cell lung cancer (dated by TCRdb to the early 2020s). Library preparation employed the immunoSEQ multiplex PCR assay. Drawn from immuneACCESS, this table holds only the in-frame rearrangements with V and J called that TCRdb kept. Clones are partly lost; checked studies trace under half to an unresolved V gene and leave the rest unexplained. In this sample the table shows about 34,000 clones, 90% to 95% of which occur a single time. Jointly, the top ten make up about 0.7% of the sample. The sequences come from peripheral blood, collected before any cancer treatment. The receptors were gathered from a woman aged 35 to 69 with stage I lung adenocarcinoma.

This clone was found once. The chain recombines TRBV9 with TRBJ1-2; the D is unclear. Trimming pared 4 bases from V and 7 bases from J, leaving 11 bases between. The V gene's germline CDR1 is SGDLS and CDR2 YYNGEE. The length of the CDR3 is 12 residues. The CDR3 spells CASSPRWGGYTF. The CDR3 region has the DNA TGTGCCAGCAGCCCCCGGTGGGGTGGCTACACCTTC.

J is TRBJ2-1 and V is TRBV19, with TRBD2 identical over 11 bases. Germline V gives CDR1 LNHDA, CDR2 SQIVND (reference sequence). The length of the CDR3 is 17 residues. The J segment lost 4 bases and the V segment lost 5 bases, leaving 10 bases of the junction unmatched. CDR3 in DNA: TGTGCCAGTAGTCGTTCTTTTAGCGGGGGGGGATACAATGAGCAGTTCTTC. It is translated as CASSRSFSGGGYNEQFF. Full variable domain (missing parts from reference TRBV19 and TRBJ2-1): DGGITQSPKYLFRKEGQNVTLSCEQNLNHDAMYWYRQDPGQGLRLIYYSQIVNDFQKGDIAEGYSVSREKKESFPLTVTSAQKNPTAFYLCASSRSFSGGGYNEQFFGPGTRLTVL.

The rearrangement links TRBV19 to TRBJ1-1; no clear D gene. From germline, CDR1 is LNHDA and CDR2 SQIVND (reference sequence). The CDR3 runs 11 residues. Trimming took off 7 bases at V and 1 base at J, with 4 bases between the two ends. For the CDR3, the DNA is TGTGCCAGTAAAAGGAACACTGAAGCTTTCTTT. Protein product: CASKRNTEAFF.

The chain recombines TRBV6-5 with TRBJ1-4, with a weak D call TRBD1 (5 bases). Germline values: CDR1 MNHEY, CDR2 SVGAGI. Trimming took 2 bases from V and 8 from J, leaving 15 bases between them. This CDR3 spans 15 amino acids. The CDR3 nucleotides are TGTGCCAGCAGTTACAGGGAAGGGGTAGGCGAAAAACTGTTTTTT. Translating it yields CASSYREGVGEKLFF.

This clone appeared a single time. The rearrangement links TRBV6-4 to TRBJ1-1; tentative D call: TRBD1 (6 bases). CDR1 and CDR2 from the germline V gene are MRHNA and SNTAGT. V was trimmed by 8 bases and J by 1 base, leaving 11 bases between them. The CDR3 has 13 residues. This CDR3 reads CASSQGQNTEAFF. CDR3 nucleotide sequence: TGTGCCAGCTCCCAGGGACAGAACACTGAAGCTTTCTTT.

This clone was observed once. The V call is TRBV11-2, the J call TRBJ1-2; D is unresolved. The V gene's germline CDR1 is SGHAT and CDR2 FQNNGV. Between the trimmed V and J ends, which lost 3 bases and 4 bases, there was a span of 12 bases. The CDR3 length is 14 residues. The CDR3 loop reads CASSLSRKGYGYTF. CDR3 bases: TGTGCCAGCAGCTTGTCCCGTAAAGGCTATGGCTACACCTTC.

The V call is TRBV4-3, the J call TRBJ2-3; 12 bases map to TRBD2. J was trimmed by 4 bases and V by 1 base; bases with no gene match: 3. The CDR3 runs 16 residues. Per germline, CDR1 LGHNA and CDR2 YSLEER. This CDR3 is CASSQVSSGGADTQYF. Written as DNA, the CDR3 is TGCGCCAGCAGCCAAGTTTCTAGCGGGGGGGCAGATACGCAGTATTTT.

The chain has TRBV27 and TRBJ2-7; 7 bases line up with TRBD1. Germline V gives CDR1 MNHEY, CDR2 SMNVEV (reference sequence). V lost 5 bases and J lost 7; bases outside the gene matches: 11. The CDR3 runs to 14 residues. The CDR3 protein is CASSPWDRVREQYF. CDR3 sequence (DNA): TGTGCCAGCAGTCCGTGGGACAGAGTACGGGAGCAGTACTTC.

The chain is built from TRBV7-9 and TRBJ2-1; 10 nucleotides align to TRBD2. From germline, CDR1 is SEHNR and CDR2 FQNEAQ (reference sequence). The CDR3 extends over 16 amino acids. Germline trimming cut 3 bases from V and 4 bases from J; bases unmatched to any gene: 6. The CDR3 reads CASSLALAGVYNEQFF. The CDR3 region has the DNA TGTGCCAGCAGCTTGGCTCTAGCGGGGGTTTACAATGAGCAGTTCTTC.

The CDR3 loop reads CASSQRTSNQPQHF. As DNA, the CDR3 is TGCGCCAGCAGCCAAAGAACGAGCAATCAGCCCCAGCATTTT. The rearrangement uses TRBV4-1 and TRBJ1-5, with unresolved D. CDR3 length: 14 amino acids. CDR1 MGHRA and CDR2 YSYEKL come from the germline V gene. V was shortened by 2 bases and J by 1 base, with 6 bases between the two germline ends.

The chain couples TRBV5-5 to TRBJ2-7; D is unclear. CDR1 and CDR2 (germline): SGHKS, YYEKEE (reference sequence). This CDR3 is 14 amino acids long. Trimming shortened V by 2 bases and J by 1 base, and 10 bases separated the two germline ends. DNA for the CDR3: TGTGCCAGCAGCTTTTTGAGTACTTCCTACGAGCAGTACTTC. Residues: CASSFLSTSYEQYF.

The chain recombines TRBV10-1 with TRBJ2-3, with D possibly matching TRBD2 (6 bases). Germline-derived CDR1 and CDR2 are WNHNN and SYGVQD (reference sequence). The CDR3 has 14 amino acids. V shed 6 bases and J shed 0 bases, with 10 bases lying between them. The CDR3 loop is CASSPGLSTDTQYF. CDR3 in DNA: TGCGCCAGCAGCCCGGGACTTAGCACAGATACGCAGTATTTT.

The chain employs TRBV15 and TRBJ2-5; D might be TRBD2 (6 bases). Germline assignment: CDR1 LNHNV and CDR2 YYDKDF (reference sequence). V was cut by 0 bases and J by 4 bases, with 15 bases left in between. The CDR3 sequence is 16 residues long. The CDR3 DNA is TGTGCCACCAGCAGAGATCGGGAGCCAGGCGGAGAGACCCAGTACTTC. This codes for CATSRDREPGGETQYF.

The V call is TRBV6-5, the J call TRBJ2-3; D is uncertain. The CDR3 has 14 amino acids. Germline-derived CDR1 and CDR2 are MNHEY and SVGAGI. Between the trimmed V and J ends, which lost 4 bases and 2 bases, there was a span of 10 bases. The CDR3: CASSSWTSTDTQYF. Written as DNA, the CDR3 is TGTGCCAGCAGTTCTTGGACCTCCACAGATACGCAGTATTTT.

This chain connects TRBV28 to TRBJ1-1; D is uncertain. Trimming removed 6 bases from V and 0 bases from J, with 17 bases in between. Germline CDR1 MDHEN, CDR2 SYDVKM. The CDR3 spans 16 residues. CDR3 sequence reads: CASRERSVWMNTEAFF. The CDR3, as DNA: TGTGCCAGCAGAGAACGGTCAGTTTGGATGAACACTGAAGCTTTCTTT.

A single count supports this clone. This chain connects TRBV28 to TRBJ1-3; 7 bases fit TRBD1. Per germline, CDR1 MDHEN and CDR2 SYDVKM. CDR3 length equals 14 residues. V trimming: 8 bases; J trimming: 4 bases; junction bases outside the gene matches: 8. The CDR3 DNA reads as TGTGCCAGCGAATTAACAGGGGCAGGAAACACCATATATTTT. The encoded protein is CASELTGAGNTIYF.

The rearrangement joins TRBV6-6 to TRBJ2-7; D possibly corresponds to TRBD2 (6 bases). Germline V gene sequence: CDR1 MNHNY, CDR2 SVGAGI (reference sequence). Trimming took 6 bases from V and 1 from J, leaving 13 bases between them. There are 14 residues in the CDR3. The CDR3 here is CASRTRKGSYEQYF. The CDR3 nucleotides read TGTGCCAGCAGGACTAGAAAGGGATCCTACGAGCAGTACTTC.

J is TRBJ1-1 and V is TRBV10-3; tentatively, D is TRBD1 (5 bases). The CDR3 spans 13 residues. V lost 7 bases to trimming and J lost 11 bases, with 20 bases between them. Looked up from germline, CDR1 is ENHRY and CDR2 is SYGVKD. CDR3 sequence (DNA): TGTGCCATCACGGGGGATTTAGGAGTAATGGCTTTCTTT. This translates into CAITGDLGVMAFF.

The chain employs TRBV7-9 and TRBJ1-6, with 9 bases fitting TRBD1. V was pared by 5 bases and J by 10 bases, with 15 bases of the junction left unmatched. The V gene's germline CDR1 is SEHNR and CDR2 FQNEAQ (reference sequence). The CDR3 totals 17 residues. The CDR3 bases are TGTGCCAGCAGCCCAGGGTCGACCGGGACAGGGCACTCACCCCTCCACTTT. Protein: CASSPGSTGTGHSPLHF.

The chain joins TRBV19 to TRBJ1-5, with TRBD1 matching over 7 bases. V trimming: 4 bases; J trimming: 5 bases; junction bases outside the gene matches: 5. The germline gives CDR1 LNHDA, CDR2 SQIVND (reference sequence). The length of the CDR3 is 14 residues. CDR3 amino acids: CASSTDRVYQPQHF. The CDR3 coding sequence is TGTGCCAGTAGTACAGACAGGGTCTATCAGCCCCAGCATTTT.

This CDR3 reads CASSLGLPTGSGYTF. In DNA, the CDR3 is TGCGCCAGCAGCTTAGGACTACCCACAGGGTCTGGCTACACCTTC. The V call is TRBV5-1, the J call TRBJ1-2, with D maybe TRBD1 (6 bases). The CDR3 covers 15 residues. Trimming took 2 bases from V and 7 from J, leaving 18 bases between them. Germline CDR1 reads SGHRS; CDR2 reads YFSETQ.

Here the CDR3 reads CASSFGTSGSYNEQFF. In nucleotides, the CDR3 is TGTGCCAGCAGCTTTGGGACTAGCGGCTCCTACAATGAGCAGTTCTTC. The chain employs TRBV11-2 and TRBJ2-1; 11 positions agree with TRBD2. V was pared by 3 bases and J by 0 bases, with 1 base of the junction left unmatched. This CDR3 contains 16 residues. Germline values: CDR1 SGHAT, CDR2 FQNNGV.

V is TRBV6-6 and J is TRBJ1-1; 8 nucleotides match TRBD1. Trimming cost V 6 bases and J 6 bases; bases outside gene matches: 3. This CDR3 region has 12 residues. CDR1 and CDR2 from the germline V gene are MNHNY and SVGAGI (reference sequence). CDR3 sequence reads: CASRQQGAEAFF. As DNA, the CDR3 is TGTGCCAGCAGGCAACAGGGGGCTGAAGCTTTCTTT.

This rearrangement joins TRBV5-1 to TRBJ2-7, with TRBD1 identical over 10 bases. The CDR3 spans 14 residues. Per the germline V gene, CDR1 is SGHRS and CDR2 is YFSETQ. With 5 bases clipped from V and 5 bases from J, the junction kept 7 bases outside the gene matches. The CDR3: CASSYRDRGNEQYF. The CDR3 coding sequence is TGCGCCAGCAGTTACCGGGACAGGGGCAACGAGCAGTACTTC. The full variable domain, in which reference TRBV5-1 and TRBJ2-7 provide the parts outside the CDR3, is KAGVTQTPRYLIKTRGQQVTLSCSPISGHRSVSWYQQTPGQGLQFLFEYFSETQRNKGNFPGRFSGRQFSNSRSEMNVSTLELGDSALYLCASSYRDRGNEQYFGPGTRLTVT.

CDR3 in DNA: TGTGCCAGTAGTACCACAGGTAATGAGCAGTTCTTC. Translating gives CASSTTGNEQFF. V and J are TRBV19 and TRBJ2-1; D is possibly TRBD1 (5 bases). Trimming shortened V by 4 bases and J by 7 bases, and 8 bases separated the two germline ends. The CDR3 is 12 residues long. The germline V gene has CDR1 LNHDA and CDR2 SQIVND (reference sequence).

This chain links TRBV6-1 with TRBJ1-4, with 8 positions matching TRBD1. This CDR3 has 15 residues. Germline V gene lookup returns CDR1 MNHNS and CDR2 SASEGT. Unmatched junction bases numbered 6, after V lost 6 bases and J lost 3 bases. The DNA of the CDR3 is TGTGCCAGCAGCGGACAGGGACGGGCTAATGAAAAACTGTTTTTT. This sequence encodes CASSGQGRANEKLFF.

The rearrangement joins TRBV29-1 to TRBJ2-1, with D perhaps matching TRBD1 or TRBD2 (6 bases each). The CDR3 has 13 residues. Germline assignment: CDR1 SQVTM and CDR2 ANQGSEA. The germline V and J ends were trimmed by 6 bases and 6 bases, with 15 bases remaining between them. The CDR3 DNA follows: TGCAGCGTAACACTAGGGGGGATCAATGAGCAGTTCTTC. Its translation is CSVTLGGINEQFF.

The genes are TRBV18 and TRBJ2-5; tentative D call: TRBD1 (5 bases). The CDR3 totals 15 residues. The germline CDR1 and CDR2 sequences are KGHSH and LQKENI. Trimming removed 1 base from V and 1 base from J, with 10 bases in between. The CDR3 coding sequence is TGTGCCAGCTCACCACTTGGGGCGTCCCAAGAGACCCAGTACTTC. Amino acid sequence: CASSPLGASQETQYF.

The sample holds one count of this clone. This sequence joins TRBV5-1 and TRBJ2-3, with 7 bases identical to TRBD2. CDR3 size: 15 residues. The germline V gene has CDR1 SGHRS and CDR2 YFSETQ. Losses at the gene ends were 0 bases for V and 4 bases for J; bases not matched to a gene: 5. CDR3 sequence (DNA): TGCGCCAGCAGCTTGGGGGGACTACCGCCAGATACGCAGTATTTT. Translating gives CASSLGGLPPDTQYF.